This T cell receptor beta chain derives from a study of graft-versus-host responses after intestinal transplantation (dated by TCRdb to the early 2020s). Broadly, across the study: The transplants that recipients got were multivisceral, liver-intestinal, or isolated intestinal. Anti-thymocyte globulin induction was given to all recipients, followed by maintenance tacrolimus and steroids for approximately three years. After intestinal transplantation, graft-versus-host and host-versus-graft alloreactive T cell clones were followed in the graft, circulation and bone marrow using bulk TCR-beta CDR3 sequencing. Alloreactive clones were identified by sequencing pre-transplant mixed lymphocyte reaction products and comparing them with unstimulated pre-transplant donor and recipient T cells. The cohort enrolled about two dozen intestinal transplant recipients, one of whom was a retransplant, and 3 patients without pretransplant specimens were excluded. A peak of at least 4% donor T cells among recipient peripheral blood mononuclear cells was the definition used for donor T cell macrochimerism. Rather than going through the commercial service, samples from a few later patients were sequenced in-house on an Illumina MiSeq and processed with MiXCR. The paper as a whole reports these results and caveats: In patients with donor T cell macrochimerism, the allografts had high GvH to HvG T cell clonal ratios. GvH clones were detected in recipient bone marrow, and some of these GvH clones were observed earlier in ileal mucosa or blood, consistent with an intestinal mucosal origin. Peak levels of circulating GvH clones were associated with declines in HvG clones early after transplant. Conclusions were limited by the relatively low number and heterogeneity of intestinal transplant patients.

The time point tag for this specimen amounts to: cells obtained before transplantation from donor or recipient. CD3+CD4+ and CD3+CD8+ populations were FACS-sorted from unstimulated pre-transplant donor and recipient cells taken from spleen or lymph nodes. Library prep was done by the immunoSEQ multiplex PCR assay. For most patients, genomic DNA was isolated with the Qiagen DNeasy Blood and Tissue Kit and shipped frozen to Adaptive Biotechnologies for TCR sequencing. High-throughput TCR-beta CDR3 sequencing of genomic DNA from most patients was performed by Adaptive Biotechnologies. Per the authors' processing: Adaptive's ImmunoSEQ software supplied the TCR sequencing data for approximately 18 patients, while MiXCR and VDJtools were used to process three other patients. CD4 versus CD8 sorting errors were corrected by removing sequences found in both subsets at a frequency ratio below 5:1. Because the origin of CDR3 nucleotide sequences shared between donor and recipient could not be assigned, those sequences were removed. Alloreactive clones required at least 2-fold expansion over unstimulated cells and minimum CFSE-low frequency of 0.002% (template counts) or 0.001% (read counts). Clones detected in sequenced pre-transplant spleen, lymph node, or MLR CFSE-low populations of the donor or recipient were defined as mappable. The cumulative frequency of alloreactive clones was calculated as a percentage of all sequences, weighted by copy number. TCRdb re-hosts the immuneACCESS table, in-frame sequences only. Its copies lack some clones; in the studies checked, an unresolved V gene accounts for under half of them, and the cause for the rest is not known. The D gene and trimming were derived from the DNA, and the V and J assignments and clone size from that table. The sample yields 85,000 to 130,000 clones; roughly 90% were counted once. In total, the top ten clones hold roughly 0.9% of the sample.

In the case of this clone: No cognate antigen has been identified for it. No base quality values were provided; no much bigger clone lies one nucleotide off.

At the junction V is shortened by 3 bases and J by 7 bases, with 15 bases in between. Its CDR3 holds 14 amino acids, cysteine through phenylalanine. This entry keeps only the CDR3 DNA: 42 bases, framed from base 1. From the germline V gene (reference sequence), CDR1 is MNHNY and CDR2 is SVGAGI. The receptor was derived from a human donor who received an intestinal transplant. The sequences come from unstimulated CD4+ T cells sorted from spleen or lymph node cells, collected before intestinal transplant. The chain is made from TRBV6-6 and TRBJ1-2, and the D gene may be TRBD1, 5 bases matching. The DNA sequence is as follows: TGTGCCAGCAGTTATCAGAGCAGGGAAGGTGGCTACACCTTC. This is translated as CASSYQSREGGYTF.